Presented here are 25 T cell receptor beta chains from one specimen sequenced in a study of CD8+ T cells in alopecia areata. RNA, once extracted, was reverse transcribed into cDNA for use as the sequencing template. Sequencing used immunoSEQ multiplex PCR; TCRdb keeps in-frame clones, though not all of them. This sample has about 64,000 clones, with 44% found just once. The sample comprised NKG2D-low CD8+ T cells sorted from blood. These receptors all come from a human donor with alopecia areata.

This rearrangement joins TRBV11-2 to TRBJ2-7; D uncertain. The V gene's germline CDR1 is SGHAT and CDR2 FQNNGV. The CDR3 has 15 residues. Trimming cost V 0 bases and J 0 bases, with 9 bases left between them. The CDR3 DNA sequence: TGTGCCAGCAGCTTAGAAGGTGGAGCCTCCTACGAGCAGTACTTC. It is translated as CASSLEGGASYEQYF.

The chain combines TRBV4-3 with TRBJ2-3; tentatively, D is TRBD2 (5 bases). This CDR3 is 18 amino acids long. V was trimmed by 1 base and J by 4 bases, leaving 21 bases between them. Germline CDR1 LGHNA, CDR2 YSLEER. The CDR3: CASSQVWRTLTQPDTQYF. In DNA, the CDR3 is TGCGCCAGCAGCCAAGTGTGGCGGACTCTGACTCAGCCAGATACGCAGTATTTT.

The rearrangement uses TRBV25-1 and TRBJ2-7; unclear D gene. CDR1 MGHDK and CDR2 SYGVNS come from the germline V gene. The CDR3 consists of 12 residues. V was clipped by 1 base and J by 2 bases, with 3 bases between them. In DNA, the CDR3 is TGTGCCAGCAGTGAATCGACCTACGAGCAGTACTTC. Translated, it gives CASSESTYEQYF.

CDR3 sequence reads: CASSSGLNSYEQYF. In DNA form, the CDR3 reads TGTGCCAGCAGCTCGGGACTGAACTCCTACGAGCAGTACTTC. The chain uses TRBV5-6 and TRBJ2-7; tentative D call: TRBD2 (6 bases). Germline values: CDR1 SGHDT, CDR2 YYEEEE. The CDR3 covers 14 residues. V was trimmed by 3 bases and J by 0 bases, leaving 10 bases between them.

The V and J genes are TRBV4-3 and TRBJ1-6; D might be TRBD1 (6 bases). Deletions cut 4 bases from V and 3 bases from J, with 10 bases between. Germline-derived CDR1 and CDR2 are LGHNA and YSLEER. The CDR3 runs 15 residues. The CDR3 region is CASSPRDIYNSPLHF. CDR3 nucleotide sequence: TGCGCCAGCAGCCCCCGGGACATCTATAATTCACCCCTCCACTTT.

The gene calls are TRBV5-6 and TRBJ2-1, with 8 bases aligning to TRBD2. The CDR3 runs to 15 residues. The V and J ends lost 0 bases and 3 bases, in that order; junction bases with no gene match: 2. Germline V gives CDR1 SGHDT, CDR2 YYEEEE. Here the CDR3 reads CASSLERGIYNEQFF. The CDR3 region has the DNA TGTGCCAGCAGCTTGGAGCGGGGGATCTACAATGAGCAGTTCTTC.

In its sample, this clone was seen a few times. The gene calls are TRBV7-2 and TRBJ1-6, with a weak D call TRBD1 (6 bases). This CDR3 contains 16 residues. Germline V gives CDR1 SGHTA, CDR2 FQGNSA. The germline V and J ends were trimmed by 2 bases and 0 bases, with 8 bases remaining between them. CDR3 DNA: TGTGCCAGCAGCTTAAGGGGGAGCTCCTATAATTCACCCCTCCACTTT. This gives the protein CASSLRGSSYNSPLHF.

The chain has TRBV27 and TRBJ2-1; TRBD2 aligns across 10 bases. Germline CDR1 MNHEY, CDR2 SMNVEV (reference sequence). The CDR3 is 14 residues long. Trimming at V came to 6 bases and at J to 12 bases, leaving 11 bases not matched to a gene. CDR3 in DNA: TGTGCCAGCAGCTTTCTAGCGGGAGAAGACGGGCAGTTCTTC. Protein: CASSFLAGEDGQFF.

The V and J genes are TRBV12-5 and TRBJ2-7; 12 nucleotides align to TRBD1. J was trimmed by 7 bases and V by 5 bases; bases with no gene match: 9. CDR1 and CDR2 from the germline V gene are LGHNT and FRNRAP. The CDR3 length is 15 residues. Here the CDR3 DNA reads TGTGCTAGTGGTGGATACCGGGACAGGGGGCTTGAGCAGTACTTC. Protein product: CASGGYRDRGLEQYF.

This clone was found a few times. This chain uses TRBV29-1 with TRBJ2-7; D not certain. Germline V gene lookup returns CDR1 SQVTM and CDR2 ANQGSEA. This CDR3 spans 11 amino acids. Between the trimmed V and J ends, which lost 7 bases and 3 bases, there was a span of 10 bases. The CDR3 DNA reads as TGCAGCGCCGGGCGCGTCTACGAGCAGTACTTC. It codes for CSAGRVYEQYF.

The chain has TRBV29-1 and TRBJ2-7; the match to TRBD1 covers 7 bases. Germline CDR1 SQVTM, CDR2 ANQGSEA. The CDR3 consists of 12 residues. J gave up 2 bases and V 4 bases, and 2 bases lay outside the gene matches. CDR3: CSVGQGAYEQYF. The CDR3 DNA reads as TGCAGCGTTGGACAGGGAGCCTACGAGCAGTACTTC.

The rearrangement uses TRBV7-8 and TRBJ2-1, with 10 bases identical to TRBD2. The CDR3 length is 15 residues. Germline CDR1 is SGHVS and CDR2 is FQNEAQ. V trimming: 5 bases; J trimming: 7 bases; junction bases outside the gene matches: 8. In nucleotides, the CDR3 is TGTGCCAGCAGCCGGAGCGGGGGGGGTACAAATGAGCAGTTCTTC. Its translation: CASSRSGGGTNEQFF.

In this sample, this clone turned up a few times. The chain has TRBV4-2 and TRBJ2-1; D call uncertain. Trimming took 2 bases from V and 7 from J, leaving 3 bases between them. CDR1 LGHNA and CDR2 YNFKEQ come from the germline V gene. The CDR3 loop spans 11 amino acids. CDR3 bases: TGTGCCAGCAGCCAAATAAATGAGCAGTTCTTC. Its translation: CASSQINEQFF.

This chain's CDR3 is CASSSPGQGLYGYTF. DNA for the CDR3: TGTGCCAGCAGTTCACCGGGACAGGGTCTATATGGCTACACCTTC. The chain couples TRBV7-2 to TRBJ1-2; 9 bases line up with TRBD1. J was trimmed by 5 bases and V by 6 bases; bases with no gene match: 10. Germline V gene data show CDR1 as SGHTA and CDR2 as FQGNSA. This CDR3 has 15 residues.

The CDR3 region has the DNA TGTGCCAGCAGTGAAGGAGGGAGCCCCAATGAGCAGTTCTTC. It specifies CASSEGGSPNEQFF. The rearrangement uses TRBV25-1 and TRBJ2-1; D is possibly TRBD2 (6 bases). Trimming cost V 2 bases and J 6 bases, with 11 bases left between them. The V gene's germline CDR1 is MGHDK and CDR2 SYGVNS. The length of the CDR3 is 14 residues.

The sample holds a few counts of this clone. This chain uses TRBV29-1 with TRBJ1-1, with a weak D call TRBD1 (6 bases). Germline CDR1 SQVTM, CDR2 ANQGSEA. V was trimmed by 6 bases and J by 7 bases, leaving 12 bases between them. This CDR3 region has 11 residues. This CDR3 reads CSVPQGDEAFF. The CDR3 DNA follows: TGCAGCGTGCCACAGGGAGATGAAGCTTTCTTT.

This clone has a handful of counts. The chain is built from TRBV4-1 and TRBJ2-1; 7 bases line up with TRBD2. The junction had 7 bases not matched to a gene; V was cut back by 1 base and J by 4 bases. The CDR3 totals 16 residues. CDR1 is MGHRA, CDR2 YSYEKL, per germline. As DNA, the CDR3 is TGCGCCAGCAGCCAAGCTTCTAGCGGATATTACAATGAGCAGTTCTTC. Translating it yields CASSQASSGYYNEQFF.

This clone was counted a few times. The identical CDR3 is also encoded by other nucleotide sequences in the sample. V is TRBV29-1 and J is TRBJ1-1; no clear D. The V and J ends lost 1 base and 1 base respectively, with 1 base between them. CDR1 and CDR2 (germline): SQVTM, ANQGSEA. The CDR3 length is 11 residues. CDR3 amino acids: CSVEGNTEAFF. The CDR3 DNA sequence: TGCAGCGTTGAAGGGAACACTGAAGCTTTCTTT.

This clone has only a few counts. This rearrangement joins TRBV2 to TRBJ2-3; D might be TRBD2 (5 bases). The CDR3 totals 15 residues. The V gene lost 5 bases and the J gene lost 3 bases, with 15 bases spanning the gap. Germline CDR1 SNHLY, CDR2 FYNNEI. The CDR3 protein is CASSPRTGKTDTQYF. In DNA, the CDR3 is TGTGCCAGCAGTCCCCGGACTGGGAAGACAGATACGCAGTATTTT.

The chain combines TRBV7-9 with TRBJ2-5, with TRBD2 matching over 8 bases. CDR1 is SEHNR and CDR2 is FQNEAQ in the germline V gene (reference sequence). The CDR3 is 15 residues long. Trimming at V came to 6 bases and at J to 4 bases, leaving 10 bases not matched to a gene. This CDR3 is CASSRPGLDGETQYF. The CDR3 coding sequence is TGTGCCAGCAGTCGACCGGGACTAGATGGAGAGACCCAGTACTTC. The whole variable domain, remainder taken from reference TRBV7-9 and TRBJ2-5, is DTGVSQNPRHKITKRGQNVTFRCDPISEHNRLYWYRQTLGQGPEFLTYFQNEAQLEKSRLLSDRFSAERPKGSFSTLEIQRTEQGDSAMYLCASSRPGLDGETQYFGPGTRLLVL.

This clone showed up just a few times. The chain couples TRBV27 to TRBJ2-3; possibly TRBD1 for D (6 bases). Trimming removed 4 bases from V and 2 bases from J, with 7 bases in between. The CDR3 runs to 13 residues. Germline CDR1 and CDR2: MNHEY and SMNVEV (reference sequence). The CDR3 sequence is CASSWGPTDTQYF. The CDR3 DNA follows: TGTGCCAGCAGTTGGGGGCCCACAGATACGCAGTATTTT.

This sequence joins TRBV27 and TRBJ2-7; TRBD2 is a possible D gene (6 bases). V lost 7 bases and J 3 bases, leaving 19 bases between the germline ends. This CDR3 comprises 15 residues. CDR1 and CDR2 from the germline V gene are MNHEY and SMNVEV (reference sequence). Written as DNA, the CDR3 is TGTGCCAGCACTAGGGGCGCGGGACCTTACTACGAGCAGTACTTC. This encodes CASTRGAGPYYEQYF.

This clone was detected a few times. This sequence joins TRBV30 and TRBJ1-4; 8 positions match TRBD1. This CDR3 is built from 14 residues. Germline V gene lookup returns CDR1 GTSNPN and CDR2 SVGIG (reference sequence). After removal of 2 bases from V and 10 bases from J, the junction contained 9 bases not matched to a gene. The CDR3 DNA follows: TGTGCCTGGAGTACTACAGGGGGTCGAGCAAAACTGTTTTTT. Amino acids: CAWSTTGGRAKLFF.

Only a few counts were recorded for this clone. CDR3 DNA: TGCGCCAGCAGCCGAGGACTAGCGGGAGTCTACGAGCAGTACTTC. Translating gives CASSRGLAGVYEQYF. The V and J genes are TRBV4-1 and TRBJ2-7; TRBD2 aligns across 13 bases. The CDR3 is made up of 15 amino acids. The trim removed 4 bases at V and 3 bases at J, leaving 3 bases unmatched. Germline CDR1 MGHRA, CDR2 YSYEKL.

The chain links TRBV29-1 to TRBJ2-1; 8 positions agree with TRBD2. The germline gives CDR1 SQVTM, CDR2 ANQGSEA. CDR3 length: 14 amino acids. V trimming: 6 bases; J trimming: 7 bases; junction bases outside the gene matches: 11. Here the CDR3 reads CSVGSAGGGNEQFF. For the CDR3, the DNA is TGCAGCGTCGGCTCCGCGGGAGGAGGAAATGAGCAGTTCTTC.